This record looks at one TCR beta chain sequence and its context. The data were obtained in a study of blood T cell repertoires in COVID-19. Study background: COVID-19 samples, acute and convalescent, were from the United States, Italy and Spain. T cells, B-cell-depleted T cells, or PBMCs supplied cDNA or gDNA.

Original data processing: From reference gene primer amplification, estimates of nucleated cell counts were derived. Clones were sequenced by immunoSEQ multiplex PCR, and TCRdb holds only the in-frame ones, with some missing. V and J calls and clone size are given by that table; D and trimming were obtained from the DNA. The sample includes about 94,000 clones, about four fifths of them seen just once. The sequence was collected from a human donor in a cohort sampled during active COVID-19. The specimen sequenced was peripheral blood.

The CDR3 DNA is TGTGCCAGCAGCTTAGAGGCTAGCGGGAGACTGTCGAATGAGCAGTTCTTC. Its translation: CASSLEASGRLSNEQFF. This chain connects TRBV7-9 to TRBJ2-1, with TRBD2 identical over 10 bases. From germline, CDR1 is SEHNR and CDR2 FQNEAQ (reference sequence). V trimming: 1 base; J trimming: 7 bases; junction bases outside the gene matches: 10. The CDR3 sequence is 17 residues long.